This T cell receptor beta chain stems from a study of blood T cell repertoires in COVID-19. Per germline, CDR1 LGHDT and CDR2 YNNKEL (reference sequence). The CDR3 contains 11 residues. The V end was cut by 0 bases, the J end by 11 bases, with 7 bases between. Clones were sequenced by immunoSEQ multiplex PCR, and TCRdb holds only the in-frame ones, with some missing. The table includes 200,000 to 250,000 clones, 87% detected once. Sequenced sample: peripheral blood. The receptor was isolated from a man between 18 and 35 years old with active or convalescent COVID-19. The V and J genes are TRBV3-1 (or the pseudogene TRBV3-2) and TRBJ1-1; no clear D gene. This CDR3 is CASSQDRVAFF. CDR3 in DNA: TGTGCCAGCAGCCAAGATAGAGTGGCTTTCTTT.